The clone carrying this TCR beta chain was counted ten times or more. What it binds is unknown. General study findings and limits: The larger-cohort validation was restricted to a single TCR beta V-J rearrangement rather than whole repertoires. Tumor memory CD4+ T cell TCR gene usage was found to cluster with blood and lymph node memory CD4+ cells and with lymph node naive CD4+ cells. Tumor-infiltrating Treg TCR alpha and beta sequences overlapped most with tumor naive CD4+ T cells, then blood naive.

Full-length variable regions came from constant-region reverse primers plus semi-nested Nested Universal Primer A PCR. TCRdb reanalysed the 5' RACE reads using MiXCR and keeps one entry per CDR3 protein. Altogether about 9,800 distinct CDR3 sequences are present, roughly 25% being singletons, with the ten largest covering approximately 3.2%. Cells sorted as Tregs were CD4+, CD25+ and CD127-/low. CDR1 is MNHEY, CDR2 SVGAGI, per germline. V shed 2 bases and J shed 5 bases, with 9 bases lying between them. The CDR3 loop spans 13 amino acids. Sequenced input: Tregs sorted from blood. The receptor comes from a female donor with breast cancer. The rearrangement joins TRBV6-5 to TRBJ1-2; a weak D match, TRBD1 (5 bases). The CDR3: CASSYGGNYGYTF. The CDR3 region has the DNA TGTGCCAGCAGTTACGGGGGAAATTATGGCTACACCTTC.